A single sample is the source of the 23 T cell receptor beta chains below, sequenced in a study of siplizumab effects on memory and regulatory T cells. Assay: immunoSEQ multiplex PCR; the TCRdb copy retains only in-frame clones and omits some. The table records approximately 100,000 clones, 94% of them present only once. Material for sequencing was Tregs sorted from blood. All receptors come from a human donor in good health.

The chain has TRBV28 and TRBJ1-1, with no clear D. The germline V gene encodes CDR1 MDHEN and CDR2 SYDVKM. The CDR3 is 14 residues long. The ends were cut back, 6 bases at V and 5 bases at J, with 16 bases in the middle. The CDR3 nucleotides read TGTGCCAGCAGCCGAACTGACGGCCGAACTGAAGCTTTCTTT. Protein sequence: CASSRTDGRTEAFF. Full variable domain (missing parts from reference TRBV28 and TRBJ1-1): DVKVTQSSRYLVKRTGEKVFLECVQDMDHENMFWYRQDPGLGLRLIYFSYDVKMKEKGDIPEGYSVSREKKERFSLILESASTNQTSMYLCASSRTDGRTEAFFGQGTRLTVV.

The gene calls are TRBV6-6 and TRBJ1-5, with TRBD1 identical over 7 bases. The germline V gene encodes CDR1 MNHNY and CDR2 SVGAGI (reference sequence). The V segment lost 5 bases and the J segment 0 bases; nucleotides outside the gene matches: 7. The CDR3 runs 16 residues. CDR3 region: CASSARDSYSNQPQHF. CDR3 nucleotide sequence: TGTGCCAGCAGTGCCCGGGACAGCTATAGCAATCAGCCCCAGCATTTT.

The chain joins TRBV11-2 to TRBJ2-1; tentatively, D is TRBD1 (5 bases). Trimming removed 5 bases from V and 2 bases from J, with 13 bases in between. CDR1 is SGHAT, CDR2 FQNNGV, per germline. This CDR3 contains 15 residues. CDR3 amino acids: CASSAIAGPYNEQFF. The CDR3 DNA follows: TGTGCCAGCAGCGCAATTGCAGGGCCCTACAATGAGCAGTTCTTC. Full variable domain (rest looked up from reference TRBV11-2 and TRBJ2-1): EAGVAQSPRYKIIEKRQSVAFWCNPISGHATLYWYQQILGQGPKLLIQFQNNGVVDDSQLPKDRFSAERLKGVDSTLKIQPAKLEDSAVYLCASSAIAGPYNEQFFGPGTRLTVL.

This clone appeared a few times. The genes are TRBV6-5 and TRBJ1-4, with D possibly matching TRBD1 (6 bases). The CDR3 is 14 amino acids. CDR1 MNHEY and CDR2 SVGAGI come from the germline V gene. Deletions cut 4 bases from V and 1 base from J, with 7 bases between. CDR3 sequence: CASSSQGTNEKLFF. The CDR3, as DNA: TGTGCCAGCAGTTCACAGGGAACTAATGAAAAACTGTTTTTT.

V and J are TRBV20-1 and TRBJ2-3; 9 bases are a match to TRBD1. V shed 5 bases, J shed 9 bases, and the junction held 3 bases outside the gene matches. Germline V lookup: CDR1 DFQATT, CDR2 SNEGSKA (reference sequence). The CDR3 runs 11 residues. CDR3 sequence (DNA): TGCAGTGCTCGACAGGGGGGGACGCAGTATTTT. As protein: CSARQGGTQYF.

The chain recombines TRBV4-2 with TRBJ2-7, with 12 positions matching TRBD2. CDR3 length: 18 residues. Losses at the gene ends were 0 bases for V and 3 bases for J; bases not matched to a gene: 9. Germline CDR1 reads LGHNA; CDR2 reads YNFKEQ. CDR3 in DNA: TGTGCCAGCAGCCAAGACCTAGCGGGAGGGTCGTGGGGCTACGAGCAGTACTTC. Amino acid sequence: CASSQDLAGGSWGYEQYF.

V gene TRBV16 combines with J gene TRBJ2-1; 8 bases are shared with TRBD2. Germline CDR1 is KGHSY and CDR2 is FQNENV. V lost 2 bases, J lost 4 bases, and 7 bases stayed unmatched. The length of the CDR3 is 16 residues. CDR3 coding DNA: TGTGCCAGCAGCCAACCCGGGACTAGGAGGTACAATGAGCAGTTCTTC. Translated, it gives CASSQPGTRRYNEQFF. Together with reference TRBV16 and TRBJ2-1, the CDR3 gives the full variable domain: GEEVAQTPKHLVRGEGQKAKLYCAPIKGHSYVFWYQQVLKNEFKFLISFQNENVFDETGMPKERFSAKCLPNSPCSLEIQATKLEDSAVYFCASSQPGTRRYNEQFFGPGTRLTVL.

The rearrangement links TRBV27 to TRBJ1-3; the D gene is possibly TRBD1 (6 bases). From germline, CDR1 is MNHEY and CDR2 SMNVEV (reference sequence). V dropped 8 bases and J dropped 2 bases, with 10 bases sitting between them. This CDR3 has 13 amino acids. This chain's CDR3 is CASGNRAGNTIYF. In DNA, the CDR3 is TGTGCCAGCGGGAACAGGGCTGGAAACACCATATATTTT.

CDR3 sequence reads: CASSQATSGYNEQFF. CDR3 bases: TGCGCCAGCAGTCAAGCGACTAGCGGCTACAATGAGCAGTTCTTC. The V gene is TRBV10-2, the J gene TRBJ2-1; 9 nucleotides match TRBD2. The germline CDR1 and CDR2 sequences are WSHSY and SAAADI. V shed 5 bases, J shed 3 bases, and the junction held 5 bases outside the gene matches. This CDR3 has 15 residues.

The rearrangement uses TRBV5-4 and TRBJ2-5; 7 nucleotides line up with TRBD1. The germline V gene encodes CDR1 SGHNT and CDR2 YYREEE (reference sequence). This CDR3 region has 15 residues. With 2 bases clipped from V and 5 bases from J, the junction kept 9 bases outside the gene matches. For the CDR3, the DNA is TGTGCCAGCAGCTTAGGGGGCCATGTTTTGGAGACCCAGTACTTC. This translates into CASSLGGHVLETQYF.

The CDR3 loop is CASNARFTDTQYF. In DNA form, the CDR3 reads TGTGCCAGCAATGCCCGATTCACAGATACGCAGTATTTT. The V call is TRBV14, the J call TRBJ2-3, with D hard to call. The V gene lost 7 bases and the J gene lost 2 bases, with 10 bases spanning the gap. Looked up from germline, CDR1 is SGHDN and CDR2 is FVKESK. This CDR3 region has 13 residues.

This sequence joins TRBV7-3 and TRBJ1-1; 12 positions match TRBD1. Losses at the gene ends were 1 base for V and 0 bases for J; bases not matched to a gene: 9. Germline CDR1 and CDR2: SGHTA and FQGTGA. This CDR3 is built from 19 residues. CDR3 residues: CASSLMGTGGAIMNTEAFF. For the CDR3, the DNA is TGTGCCAGCAGCTTAATGGGGACAGGGGGCGCGATAATGAACACTGAAGCTTTCTTT. The full variable domain, rest sourced from reference TRBV7-3 and TRBJ1-1, is GAGVSQTPSNKVTEKGKYVELRCDPISGHTALYWYRQSLGQGPEFLIYFQGTGAADDSGLPNDRFFAVRPEGSVSTLKIQRTERGDSAVYLCASSLMGTGGAIMNTEAFFGQGTRLTVV.

V gene TRBV6-1 combines with J gene TRBJ2-7; 7 positions match TRBD1. The CDR3 contains 14 residues. CDR1 is MNHNS, CDR2 SASEGT, per germline. With V trimmed by 3 bases and J by 2 bases, 4 bases remained unmatched. The CDR3 region is CASSDDRATYEQYF. For the CDR3, the DNA is TGTGCCAGCAGTGACGACAGGGCAACCTACGAGCAGTACTTC.

The table lists this clone with a few counts. The V gene is TRBV5-1, the J gene TRBJ1-1, with D possibly TRBD1 on 5 matching bases. This CDR3 has 15 amino acids. Germline lookup yields CDR1 SGHRS and CDR2 YFSETQ. The ends were cut back, 4 bases at V and 2 bases at J, with 15 bases in the middle. CDR3 amino acids: CASSLTQTANTEAFF. The CDR3 DNA sequence: TGCGCCAGCAGCCTTACCCAGACAGCTAACACTGAAGCTTTCTTT.

This clone was seen just once. The V gene is TRBV10-1, the J gene TRBJ2-5; 7 bases map to TRBD2. There are 18 residues in the CDR3. With 0 bases clipped from V and 5 bases from J, the junction kept 15 bases outside the gene matches. The germline CDR1 and CDR2 sequences are WNHNN and SYGVQD (reference sequence). CDR3 sequence (DNA): TGCGCCAGCAGTGAGTCTATCGGAGCGGGGCCTCGATCGGAGACCCAGTACTTC. It yields the protein CASSESIGAGPRSETQYF.

The chain combines TRBV29-1 with TRBJ1-5; 7 nucleotides line up with TRBD1. Germline trimming cut 4 bases from V and 6 bases from J; bases unmatched to any gene: 6. Germline V lookup: CDR1 SQVTM, CDR2 ANQGSEA. The CDR3 loop spans 13 amino acids. The CDR3 DNA follows: TGCAGCGTTGGGACAGGTAATGGTCAGCCCCAGCATTTT. Translation: CSVGTGNGQPQHF.

This clone showed up just once. This chain joins TRBV6-5 and TRBJ2-5, with 10 positions matching TRBD1. Trimming cost V 6 bases and J 4 bases; bases outside gene matches: 8. The CDR3 is 15 amino acids. Germline assignment: CDR1 MNHEY and CDR2 SVGAGI. This CDR3 is CASRLTGGARETQYF. CDR3 nucleotides: TGTGCCAGCAGACTGACAGGGGGCGCGCGAGAGACCCAGTACTTC.

The chain is built from TRBV5-1 and TRBJ2-3; TRBD2 matches 7 bases. CDR1 SGHRS and CDR2 YFSETQ come from the germline V gene. V lost 5 bases, J lost 5 bases, and 8 bases stayed unmatched. CDR3 length: 14 amino acids. The CDR3 DNA reads as TGCGCCAGCAGATTAGCGGGTTTGTTAGATACGCAGTATTTT. Protein sequence: CASRLAGLLDTQYF.

The chain joins TRBV19 to TRBJ2-6, with a weak D call TRBD1 (5 bases). Germline V gene lookup returns CDR1 LNHDA and CDR2 SQIVND (reference sequence). Between the trimmed V and J ends, which lost 1 base and 4 bases, there was a span of 8 bases. The CDR3 spans 15 residues. The CDR3 DNA reads as TGTGCCAGTAGTATAGCCAGGGCGGGGGCCAACGTCCTGACTTTC. Translated, it gives CASSIARAGANVLTF.

J is TRBJ2-3 and V is TRBV5-1; D is ambiguous. The CDR3 loop spans 16 amino acids. V dropped 1 base and J dropped 2 bases, with 14 bases sitting between them. CDR1 SGHRS and CDR2 YFSETQ come from the germline V gene. This chain's CDR3 is CASSLRPEDLTDTQYF. The CDR3 DNA follows: TGCGCCAGCAGCTTGAGGCCAGAAGACCTCACAGATACGCAGTATTTT.

The chain recombines TRBV19 with TRBJ2-1, with 10 positions matching TRBD2. The CDR3 is made up of 15 amino acids. V gave up 3 bases and J gave up 3 bases; unmatched junction bases: 2. Germline assignment: CDR1 LNHDA and CDR2 SQIVND (reference sequence). CDR3 protein: CASSIGTSVYNEQFF. In DNA, the CDR3 is TGTGCCAGTAGTATCGGGACTAGCGTCTACAATGAGCAGTTCTTC.

The chain recombines TRBV6-5 with TRBJ1-5, with 8 nucleotides matching TRBD1. Germline loops: CDR1 MNHEY, CDR2 SVGAGI. V was pared by 6 bases and J by 8 bases, with 9 bases of the junction left unmatched. The CDR3 extends over 14 amino acids. CDR3 amino acids: CASRPTRGLKPQHF. The CDR3 DNA reads as TGTGCCAGCAGACCGACCAGGGGGCTGAAGCCCCAGCATTTT.

V and J are TRBV5-1 and TRBJ2-2; the match to TRBD2 covers 14 bases. This CDR3 region has 19 residues. Germline V gene data show CDR1 as SGHRS and CDR2 as YFSETQ. With 2 bases clipped from V and 6 bases from J, the junction kept 12 bases outside the gene matches. CDR3 protein: CASSFLWTGLAGDAGELFF. The CDR3 region has the DNA TGCGCCAGCAGCTTCCTCTGGACGGGACTAGCGGGAGACGCCGGGGAGCTGTTTTTT.